The sequence of this TCR beta chain was determined in a study of cytomegalovirus exposure and HLA in healthy donors. Findings and caveats of the study: In a later analysis, across HLA loci, associated TCR counts were highest for DRB1, lowest for HLA-C. The authors later linked a missense DCLRE1C variant to TCR beta V- and J-gene trimming. High sensitivity and specificity were reportedly achieved when the classifier diagnosed cytomegalovirus status.

With respect to this clone: Its antigen is currently unknown.

It was with 60 Vbeta and 13 Jbeta primers that the PCR ran. Measured with immunoSEQ multiplex PCR; TCRdb has only the in-frame clones, and not every one. Of approximately 170,000 clones listed, under 90% were seen once; the top ten hold 1.5%. Trimming pared 6 bases from V and 6 bases from J, leaving 20 bases between. Germline assignment: CDR1 SNHLY and CDR2 FYNNEI. This CDR3 contains 15 residues. The clonotype comes from a male donor in good health and CMV-seronegative. What was sequenced was PBMCs. The J gene is TRBJ1-1, the V gene TRBV2; perhaps TRBD1 as D (5 bases). CDR3 nucleotide sequence: TGTGCCAGCAGGGTGGGGCTCAGGTTTTCCTCTGAAGCTTTCTTT. It yields the protein CASRVGLRFSSEAFF. Together with reference TRBV2 and TRBJ1-1, the CDR3 gives the full variable domain: EPEVTQTPSHQVTQMGQEVILRCVPISNHLYFYWYRQILGQKVEFLVSFYNNEISEKSEIFDDQFSVERPDGSNFTLKIRSTKLEDSAMYFCASRVGLRFSSEAFFGQGTRLTVV.